This T cell receptor (beta chain) stems from a study of control samples from healthy donors and cancer patients. The method was immunoSEQ multiplex PCR; TCRdb's version includes in-frame clones alone and lacks a portion of them. Of some 99,000 clones in the sample, roughly 91% were seen once. The CDR3 runs to 18 residues. This chain joins TRBV1 and TRBJ1-1. TRBV1 is marked as a pseudogene. Specimen: blood. The TCR was taken from a woman aged 45-65 years in good health. The CDR3 DNA reads TGCACCAGCAGCCAAGATTTGACGACCAGATTCATGAACACTGAAGCTTTCTTT. It is translated as CTSSQDLTTRFMNTEAFF.